A single sample gave rise to the 14 T cell receptor beta chains below, sequenced in a study of post-analysis software for immune sequencing data. General observations from the study: TRBV5-6, TRBV5-1 and TRBV20-1 belonged to a set of roughly 5 TRBV segments that were more frequent in patients than controls.

Antigens for these TCRs are unknown. Unique molecular identifiers were present in the TCR beta cDNA libraries. TCRdb ran MiXCR on the PCR reads and lists one entry per CDR3 protein. The sample has 550,000 to 700,000 distinct CDR3 sequences, around 44% seen once. The sample comprised blood. These receptors came from a girl aged 5 to 17 with multiple sclerosis.

The V and J genes are TRBV28 and TRBJ2-7; D tentatively fits TRBD1 or TRBD2 (5 bases each). The V end was cut by 7 bases, the J end by 6 bases, with 16 bases between. The CDR3 spans 13 residues. Germline V CDR1 and CDR2: MDHEN, SYDVKM. The CDR3 sequence is CASIQRTTCEQYF. The DNA of the CDR3 is TGTGCCAGCATTCAGCGGACAACCTGCGAGCAGTACTTC.

V and J are TRBV5-1 and TRBJ1-1; no definite D call. Germline V gene sequence: CDR1 SGHRS, CDR2 YFSETQ. This CDR3 is 13 amino acids long. Trimming took off 2 bases at V and 0 bases at J, with 5 bases between the two ends. CDR3 nucleotide sequence: TGCGCCAGCAGCTTTGAACTGAACACTGAAGCTTTCTTT. The encoded protein is CASSFELNTEAFF.

The chain uses TRBV5-1 and TRBJ1-1; D call uncertain. With 0 bases removed from V and 2 bases from J, the gap between germline ends came to 11 bases. Germline V CDR1 and CDR2: SGHRS, YFSETQ. The CDR3 contains 15 residues. For the CDR3, the DNA is TGCGCCAGCAGCTTGGGCCCCACTATCAACACTGAAGCTTTCTTT. Its translation is CASSLGPTINTEAFF.

This clonotype was seen a handful of times. The chain uses TRBV2 and TRBJ2-7; TRBD1 matches 7 bases. The CDR3 has 15 residues. The V and J ends lost 5 bases and 0 bases, in that order; junction bases with no gene match: 7. CDR1 and CDR2 (germline): SNHLY, FYNNEI. This chain's CDR3 is CASSHDRDSSYEQYF. CDR3 DNA sequence: TGTGCCAGCAGTCATGACCGGGACAGCTCCTACGAGCAGTACTTC.

Remarks on this clonotype: This could be a read error, since a much larger clone is one nucleotide away. This chain's CDR3 is CASGRNGKQQGTQYF. The CDR3 nucleotides read TGTGCCAGCGGACGGAATGGAAAACAGCAAGGGACCCAGTACTTC. This chain joins TRBV6-1 and TRBJ2-7; D is unclear. The last part of the DNA fits TRBJ2-5 better; the J call may be wrong. Germline-derived CDR1 and CDR2 are MNHNS and SASEGT. CDR3 length: 15 residues.

The chain employs TRBV6-5 and TRBJ1-4; tentatively, D is TRBD1 (6 bases). The CDR3 length is 15 residues. The V gene's germline CDR1 is MNHEY and CDR2 SVGAGI. V gave up 6 bases and J gave up 2 bases, with 13 bases separating them. CDR3 bases: TGTGCCAGCAGCCGGGGGGCCGGTACTAATGAAAAACTGTTTTTT. The encoded protein is CASSRGAGTNEKLFF.

At least ten counts were recorded for this clonotype. The V and J genes are TRBV7-2 and TRBJ2-3, with 13 bases identical to TRBD2. The CDR3 has 18 amino acids. Unmatched junction bases numbered 8, after V lost 5 bases and J lost 0 bases. CDR1 is SGHTA and CDR2 is FQGNSA in the germline V gene. The CDR3 sequence: CASSLRLAGGGSTDTQYF. For the CDR3, the DNA is TGTGCCAGCAGCCTGCGACTAGCGGGGGGCGGGAGCACAGATACGCAGTATTTT.

This clonotype has just a few counts. This sequence joins TRBV5-1 and TRBJ2-5; D gene uncertain. Germline CDR1 and CDR2: SGHRS and YFSETQ. V lost 5 bases, J lost 0 bases, and 11 bases lay in between. The CDR3 is 14 residues long. CDR3 sequence: CASRFSEYQETQYF. The CDR3 nucleotides are TGCGCCAGCAGGTTCTCCGAGTACCAAGAGACCCAGTACTTC. Drawing the rest from reference TRBV5-1 and TRBJ2-5, the complete variable domain is KAGVTQTPRYLIKTRGQQVTLSCSPISGHRSVSWYQQTPGQGLQFLFEYFSETQRNKGNFPGRFSGRQFSNSRSEMNVSTLELGDSALYLCASRFSEYQETQYFGPGTRLLVL.

The genes are TRBV5-1 and TRBJ1-2; D call uncertain. This CDR3 is built from 14 residues. In germline, CDR1 is SGHRS, CDR2 YFSETQ. Deletions cut 1 base from V and 2 bases from J, with 9 bases between. This CDR3 reads CASSLQTLNYGYTF. The DNA of the CDR3 is TGCGCCAGCAGCTTGCAAACATTAAACTATGGCTACACCTTC. The whole variable domain, remainder taken from reference TRBV5-1 and TRBJ1-2, is KAGVTQTPRYLIKTRGQQVTLSCSPISGHRSVSWYQQTPGQGLQFLFEYFSETQRNKGNFPGRFSGRQFSNSRSEMNVSTLELGDSALYLCASSLQTLNYGYTFGSGTRLTVV.

This clonotype was counted between two and nine times. CDR3 region: CASSSGVWPQHF. Here the CDR3 DNA reads TGTGCCAGCAGTTCAGGGGTTTGGCCCCAGCATTTT. The genes are TRBV12-3 or TRBV12-4 and TRBJ1-5; D might be TRBD1 (6 bases). Trimming took off 4 bases at V and 9 bases at J, with 10 bases between the two ends. The CDR3 has 12 amino acids.

The genes are TRBV2 and TRBJ2-7; TRBD2 matches at 8 bases. CDR1 SNHLY and CDR2 FYNNEI come from the germline V gene. With V trimmed by 6 bases and J by 3 bases, 10 bases remained unmatched. The CDR3 length is 15 residues. The CDR3 is CASSHGGDRGYEQYF. The DNA of the CDR3 is TGTGCCAGCAGCCACGGGGGGGACCGAGGCTACGAGCAGTACTTC.

The V gene is TRBV7-6, the J gene TRBJ1-4; D remains ambiguous. The ends were cut back, 1 base at V and 0 bases at J, with 6 bases in the middle. The CDR3 has 15 amino acids. Germline V gene lookup returns CDR1 SGHVS and CDR2 FNYEAQ. The CDR3 region is CASSLGITTNEKLFF. The CDR3 nucleotides read TGTGCCAGCAGCTTAGGAATTACAACTAATGAAAAACTGTTTTTT.

This rearrangement joins TRBV27 to TRBJ2-7, with D uncertain. With 4 bases removed from V and 7 bases from J, the gap between germline ends came to 14 bases. CDR3 size: 13 residues. The germline V gene encodes CDR1 MNHEY and CDR2 SMNVEV (reference sequence). This CDR3 reads CASSWGSNNEQYF. CDR3 coding DNA: TGTGCCAGCAGTTGGGGTAGCAATAATGAGCAGTACTTC.

The chain is built from TRBV5-1 and TRBJ1-1; possible D gene TRBD1, 6 bases. Germline V lookup: CDR1 SGHRS, CDR2 YFSETQ. Trimming pared 0 bases from V and 2 bases from J, leaving 14 bases between. The CDR3 is 16 amino acids. CDR3 region: CASSLGETGINTEAFF. The CDR3 bases are TGCGCCAGCAGCTTGGGAGAAACAGGGATTAACACTGAAGCTTTCTTT. Supplemented by reference TRBV5-1 and TRBJ1-1, the full variable domain reads KAGVTQTPRYLIKTRGQQVTLSCSPISGHRSVSWYQQTPGQGLQFLFEYFSETQRNKGNFPGRFSGRQFSNSRSEMNVSTLELGDSALYLCASSLGETGINTEAFFGQGTRLTVV.